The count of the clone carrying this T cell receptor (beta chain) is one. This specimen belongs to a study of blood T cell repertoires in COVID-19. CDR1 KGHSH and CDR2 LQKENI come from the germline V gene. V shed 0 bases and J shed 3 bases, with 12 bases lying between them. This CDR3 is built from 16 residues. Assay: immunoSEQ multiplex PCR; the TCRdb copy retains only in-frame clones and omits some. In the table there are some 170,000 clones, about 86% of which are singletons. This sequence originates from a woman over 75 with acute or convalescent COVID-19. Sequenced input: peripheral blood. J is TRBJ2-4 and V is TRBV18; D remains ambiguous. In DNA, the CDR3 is TGTGCCAGCTCACCACCGGAGTGGTTGGACAAAAACATTCAGTACTTC. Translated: CASSPPEWLDKNIQYF.